These 22 T cell receptor beta chains originate from one sample sequenced in a study of CD8+CD57+ T cells in acquired aplastic anemia. Profiling that covered TCR beta VDJ and CDR3 relied on genomic DNA as its template. Each CDR3 protein is one row after TCRdb ran MiXCR on the reads. The sample contains about 81,000 distinct CDR3 sequences, approximately 45% of which appear only once. Specimen: sorted CD4+, CD8+, or CD8+CD57+ T cells (not recorded which) from PBMCs. The receptors stem from a human donor in good health, serving as a control.

The table lists this clonotype with many counts. This rearrangement joins TRBV9 to TRBJ2-3, with D tentatively TRBD2 (5 bases). The V gene's germline CDR1 is SGDLS and CDR2 YYNGEE. This CDR3 contains 17 residues. Trimming removed 0 bases at V and 5 bases at J, with 19 bases between. The CDR3 bases are TGTGCCAGCAGCGTAGTGCCGGGGATCACTTCGGTAGATACGCAGTATTTT. Encoded protein: CASSVVPGITSVDTQYF.

This clonotype was counted ten times or more. The rearrangement joins TRBV7-9 to TRBJ1-1; 10 bases agree with TRBD1. Germline V CDR1 and CDR2: SEHNR, FQNEAQ (reference sequence). J gave up 0 bases and V 5 bases, and 3 bases lay outside the gene matches. The CDR3 is 15 amino acids. The CDR3 here is CASSPGQGVNTEAFF. The CDR3 coding sequence is TGTGCCAGCAGCCCCGGACAGGGGGTGAACACTGAAGCTTTCTTT.

This clonotype was picked up many times. The J gene is TRBJ2-5, the V gene TRBV12-3 or TRBV12-4, with TRBD2 identical over 7 bases. The CDR3 length is 15 residues. Trimming cost V 3 bases and J 0 bases; bases outside gene matches: 4. The CDR3 DNA sequence: TGTGCCAGCAGTTTTCGGGACTACCACCAAGAGACCCAGTACTTC. This gives the protein CASSFRDYHQETQYF.

Ten or more counts support this clonotype. This chain connects TRBV7-9 to TRBJ2-5; possible D gene TRBD1, 6 bases. Germline CDR1 and CDR2: SEHNR and FQNEAQ (reference sequence). The CDR3 is 15 residues long. V dropped 2 bases and J dropped 5 bases, with 15 bases sitting between them. The CDR3 protein is CASSLTTGSGETQYF. The CDR3 DNA reads TGTGCCAGCAGCTTAACTACAGGGAGTGGGGAGACCCAGTACTTC.

The genes are TRBV4-1 and TRBJ1-2; maybe TRBD1 (6 bases). V was pared by 1 base and J by 5 bases, with 17 bases between. This CDR3 spans 16 amino acids. In germline, CDR1 is MGHRA, CDR2 YSYEKL. The CDR3 coding sequence is TGCGCCAGCAGCCAAGGGGGGGCAGGGTTAGATTATGGCTACACCTTC. Its translation is CASSQGGAGLDYGYTF.

This clonotype turned up a few times. The chain couples TRBV27 to TRBJ1-2, with 9 bases aligning to TRBD1. J gave up 7 bases and V 0 bases, and 6 bases lay outside the gene matches. This CDR3 is 15 amino acids long. The germline V gene has CDR1 MNHEY and CDR2 SMNVEV (reference sequence). In DNA form, the CDR3 reads TGTGCCAGCAGTTTATCGTTTGACAGGGGGGCTGGCTACACCTTC. Translating gives CASSLSFDRGAGYTF.

Concerning this clonotype itself: This may come from a read error, since a much larger clone is one base off. This rearrangement joins TRBV19 to TRBJ2-1; 7 bases agree with TRBD2. V dropped 3 bases and J dropped 7; count of bases not matched to a gene: 9. There are 15 residues in the CDR3. The V gene's germline CDR1 is LNHDA and CDR2 SQIVND (reference sequence). The CDR3: CASSMRGSGVNEQFF. Here the CDR3 DNA reads TGTGCCAGTAGTATGCGGGGGTCGGGGGTGAATGAGCAGTTCTTC. Combining the CDR3 with reference TRBV19 and TRBJ2-1 gives the whole variable domain DGGITQSPKYLFRKEGQNVTLSCEQNLNHDAMYWYRQDPGQGLRLIYYSQIVNDFQKGDIAEGYSVSREKKESFPLTVTSAQKNPTAFYLCASSMRGSGVNEQFFGPGTRLTVL.

The rearrangement uses TRBV15 and TRBJ2-3; TRBD1 is a possible D gene (6 bases). Germline-derived CDR1 and CDR2 are LNHNV and YYDKDF (reference sequence). The CDR3 sequence is 15 residues long. V was cut by 1 base and J by 0 bases, with 8 bases left in between. CDR3 coding DNA: TGTGCCACCAGCAGAGGGGGGCTAAGCACAGATACGCAGTATTTT. This translates into CATSRGGLSTDTQYF.

This clonotype was detected many times. This chain links TRBV29-1 with TRBJ1-2, with no clear D. Germline V CDR1 and CDR2: SQVTM, ANQGSEA. The CDR3 runs 14 residues. Trimming removed 6 bases from V and 2 bases from J, with 16 bases in between. The CDR3 is CSVAPRQENYGYTF. CDR3 bases: TGCAGCGTGGCCCCGCGGCAGGAAAACTATGGCTACACCTTC.

This clonotype has a count of ten or more. CDR3 amino acids: CASIRDSSYEQYF. In nucleotides, the CDR3 is TGTGCCAGCATTCGGGACAGCTCCTACGAGCAGTACTTC. The chain joins TRBV6-1 to TRBJ2-7; 7 bases are a match to TRBD1. CDR3 length: 13 amino acids. CDR1 and CDR2 (germline): MNHNS, SASEGT. J was trimmed by 0 bases and V by 7 bases; bases with no gene match: 3.

V gene TRBV7-9 combines with J gene TRBJ2-7, with TRBD2 matching over 8 bases. This CDR3 has 13 residues. Losses at the gene ends were 8 bases for V and 7 bases for J; bases not matched to a gene: 10. Germline CDR1 reads SEHNR; CDR2 reads FQNEAQ (reference sequence). The CDR3 DNA reads TGTGCCAGCGCGTCCGGGGGGGCCGGGGAGCAGTACTTC. It translates to CASASGGAGEQYF.

This clonotype has at least ten counts. The gene calls are TRBV9 and TRBJ2-1; D might be TRBD1 (5 bases). CDR1 and CDR2 (germline): SGDLS, YYNGEE. V lost 3 bases, J lost 5 bases, and 12 bases lay in between. The CDR3 is 14 residues long. The CDR3 loop is CASSGEDSNNEQFF. The CDR3, as DNA: TGTGCCAGCAGCGGAGAAGACAGTAACAATGAGCAGTTCTTC.

A few counts support this clonotype. The rearrangement joins TRBV27 to TRBJ2-7; weak D call: TRBD2 (6 bases). Trimming pared 7 bases from V and 0 bases from J, leaving 13 bases between. This CDR3 spans 14 amino acids. The germline V gene encodes CDR1 MNHEY and CDR2 SMNVEV (reference sequence). CDR3 DNA sequence: TGTGCCAGCATGGGGGGTTTTTCCTCCTACGAGCAGTACTTC. It specifies CASMGGFSSYEQYF.

The table lists this clonotype with many counts. In DNA form, the CDR3 reads TGCAGTGCTAGACCTCGGGGGCTCGGAAACACCATATATTTT. Translating it yields CSARPRGLGNTIYF. The rearrangement uses TRBV20-1 and TRBJ1-3, with D tentatively TRBD1 (6 bases). The V and J ends lost 2 bases and 4 bases respectively, with 12 bases between them. The CDR3 is 14 residues long. Germline CDR1 and CDR2: DFQATT and SNEGSKA (reference sequence).

This clonotype came up many times. The chain joins TRBV14 to TRBJ1-6; TRBD1 aligns across 7 bases. The trim removed 2 bases at V and 9 bases at J, leaving 7 bases unmatched. Germline V gives CDR1 SGHDN, CDR2 FVKESK. This CDR3 comprises 15 residues. The CDR3 here is CASSQTGEYLSPLHF. The CDR3 coding sequence is TGTGCCAGCAGCCAAACAGGGGAGTATCTTTCACCCCTCCACTTT.

The chain joins TRBV11-2 to TRBJ2-1, with 9 bases matching TRBD1. There are 16 residues in the CDR3. Trimming removed 5 bases from V and 9 bases from J; junction bases left unmatched: 14. CDR1 and CDR2 (germline): SGHAT, FQNNGV. CDR3 protein: CASSPHGQGTRVEQFF. For the CDR3, the DNA is TGTGCCAGCAGCCCCCACGGACAGGGGACGCGTGTTGAGCAGTTCTTC.

This clonotype showed up many times. The chain combines TRBV20-1 with TRBJ1-6; 8 nucleotides line up with TRBD1. Germline assignment: CDR1 DFQATT and CDR2 SNEGSKA (reference sequence). The V and J ends lost 0 bases and 10 bases, in that order; junction bases with no gene match: 14. CDR3 length: 17 residues. The CDR3 loop reads CSARDPQGGHTWSPLHF. The CDR3 nucleotides read TGCAGTGCTAGAGATCCACAGGGGGGCCATACATGGTCACCCCTCCACTTT.

Many counts were recorded for this clonotype. The chain employs TRBV24-1 and TRBJ1-3; D is uncertain. Trimming left V 3 bases short and J 4 bases short, with 9 bases between. CDR3 length equals 14 residues. CDR1 KGHDR and CDR2 SFDVKD come from the germline V gene. The DNA for the CDR3 is TGTGCCACCAGTGATCCACGTGAGGGAAACACCATATATTTT. Translated, it gives CATSDPREGNTIYF.

The rearrangement joins TRBV25-1 to TRBJ1-6, with D unresolved. Trimming shortened V by 7 bases and J by 9 bases, and 13 bases separated the two germline ends. The CDR3 has 13 amino acids. CDR1 MGHDK and CDR2 SYGVNS come from the germline V gene. The CDR3 protein is CASNASPGSPLHF. The CDR3 nucleotides are TGTGCCAGCAACGCCAGTCCGGGTTCACCCCTCCACTTT.

The chain uses TRBV27 and TRBJ1-1, with D hard to call. The CDR3 spans 13 residues. Germline CDR1 MNHEY, CDR2 SMNVEV (reference sequence). The V gene lost 7 bases and the J gene lost 6 bases, with 15 bases spanning the gap. The CDR3 DNA follows: TGTGCCAGCACTACTCACGGGCGGGCTGAAGCTTTCTTT. Protein product: CASTTHGRAEAFF.

The chain is built from TRBV19 and TRBJ1-2; the D gene is possibly TRBD1 (5 bases). The length of the CDR3 is 15 residues. The germline V gene encodes CDR1 LNHDA and CDR2 SQIVND (reference sequence). V was cut by 8 bases and J by 3 bases, with 19 bases left in between. The CDR3 nucleotides are TGTGCCAGTGCTCCGGATCGGGGCAAAGACTATGGCTACACCTTC. This encodes CASAPDRGKDYGYTF.

This clonotype has at least ten counts. The chain combines TRBV5-1 with TRBJ1-1, with D maybe TRBD1 (6 bases). The CDR3 contains 14 residues. Germline loops: CDR1 SGHRS, CDR2 YFSETQ. Trimming pared 0 bases from V and 1 base from J, leaving 7 bases between. CDR3 sequence reads: CASSLAQGNTEAFF. The CDR3 nucleotides read TGCGCCAGCAGCTTGGCACAGGGGAACACTGAAGCTTTCTTT. The entire variable domain, with the rest obtained from reference TRBV5-1 and TRBJ1-1, is as follows: KAGVTQTPRYLIKTRGQQVTLSCSPISGHRSVSWYQQTPGQGLQFLFEYFSETQRNKGNFPGRFSGRQFSNSRSEMNVSTLELGDSALYLCASSLAQGNTEAFFGQGTRLTVV.